Included here is one T cell receptor beta chain sequence, with context. CDR1 and CDR2 (germline): KGHSH, LQKENI. V lost 6 bases to trimming and J lost 9 bases, with 24 bases between them. The CDR3 runs 16 residues. Here immunoSEQ multiplex PCR was the method, and the copy in TCRdb shows in-frame clones only, minus some. In the table there are over 45,000 clones, about three quarters of which are singletons. The sample belongs to a study of radiation and T cells in renal cell carcinoma. Documented time point: baseline pretreatment blood. Treatment defined: 15 Gy SBRT to primary tumor, nephrectomy 4 weeks later.

This rearrangement joins TRBV18 to TRBJ2-1, with D perhaps TRBD1 or TRBD2 (5 bases each). The source is a man in his fifties or sixties with renal cell carcinoma. The sample here was blood, taken from a patient whose treatment included radiotherapy and nephrectomy. CDR3: CASSRIGTSGGGEQFF. CDR3 in DNA: TGTGCCAGCTCTCGAATCGGGACCTCAGGAGGTGGTGAGCAGTTCTTC.